Listed below are T cell receptor beta chains from one sample, sequenced in a study of blood T cell repertoires in COVID-19. Produced via immunoSEQ multiplex PCR; TCRdb's table is partial and in-frame only. This table has under 250,000 clones, roughly 83% appearing once. Sequenced sample: PBMCs or T cells enriched from blood (not recorded which). The receptor set was obtained from a woman aged 40 to 55 with acute COVID-19. Each CDR3 is given with its conserved first and last residue. The order of the fields is CDR3 protein, CDR3 DNA, V gene, J gene, clone size, D gene, CDR3 length. The D gene is left open where the match is weak. The size of a clone is reported for some rows only, either as once, few or many, or as a class for expanded clones.

cdr3_aa: CASSPGGAGDTQYF
cdr3_nt: TGCGCCAGCAGCCCCGGTGGGGCCGGGGATACGCAGTATTTT
v_call: TRBV4-3
j_call: TRBJ2-3
clone_size: NA
d_call: NA
cdr3_length: 14

cdr3_aa: CASRPEGAINYGYTF
cdr3_nt: TGTGCCAGTAGGCCGGAGGGCGCAATTAACTATGGCTACACCTTC
v_call: TRBV19
j_call: TRBJ1-2
clone_size: once
d_call: NA
cdr3_length: 15

cdr3_aa: CASSLGGSSGNTIYF
cdr3_nt: TGTGCCAGCAGCTTAGGAGGTAGCTCTGGAAACACCATATATTTT
v_call: TRBV7-9
j_call: TRBJ1-3
clone_size: once
d_call: NA
cdr3_length: 15

cdr3_aa: CASIIRGGHNEQFF
cdr3_nt: TGTGCCAGCATAATACGGGGGGGCCACAATGAGCAGTTCTTC
v_call: TRBV6-4
j_call: TRBJ2-1
clone_size: NA
d_call: TRBD2
cdr3_length: 14

cdr3_aa: CASSSRDPQPQHF
cdr3_nt: TGTGCCAGCAGTAGTAGAGATCCCCAGCCCCAGCATTTT
v_call: TRBV6-2/TRBV6-3
j_call: TRBJ1-5
clone_size: NA
d_call: NA
cdr3_length: 13

cdr3_aa: CASSLWGSSNQPQHF
cdr3_nt: TGTGCCAGCAGTTTATGGGGCAGCTCCAATCAGCCCCAGCATTTT
v_call: TRBV28
j_call: TRBJ1-5
clone_size: once
d_call: NA
cdr3_length: 15

cdr3_aa: CASSHPRTVLASNQPQHF
cdr3_nt: TGCGCCAGCAGCCACCCCAGGACAGTGCTCGCGTCAAATCAGCCCCAGCATTTT
v_call: TRBV4-1
j_call: TRBJ1-5
clone_size: NA
d_call: NA
cdr3_length: 18

cdr3_aa: CASSRQGSNQPQHF
cdr3_nt: TGTGCCAGCAGTCGACAGGGAAGCAATCAGCCCCAGCATTTT
v_call: TRBV25-1
j_call: TRBJ1-5
clone_size: once
d_call: TRBD1
cdr3_length: 14

cdr3_aa: CASSKPAASGTGGTRDGYTF
cdr3_nt: TGTGCCAGCAGCAAACCAGCGGCCTCCGGGACAGGGGGAACTAGAGATGGCTACACCTTC
v_call: TRBV21-1
j_call: TRBJ1-2
clone_size: once
d_call: NA
cdr3_length: 20

cdr3_aa: CASTLAGSLYNEQFF
cdr3_nt: TGCGCCAGCACCTTAGCGGGCTCGCTTTACAATGAGCAGTTCTTC
v_call: TRBV5-1
j_call: TRBJ2-1
clone_size: NA
d_call: TRBD2
cdr3_length: 15

cdr3_aa: CASSDGTWRGTGELFF
cdr3_nt: TGCGCCAGCAGTGATGGGACTTGGCGGGGCACCGGGGAGCTGTTTTTT
v_call: TRBV10-1
j_call: TRBJ2-2
clone_size: NA
d_call: NA
cdr3_length: 16

cdr3_aa: CASSRLGARNSPLHF
cdr3_nt: TGTGCCAGTAGTCGTCTGGGGGCCAGAAATTCACCCCTCCACTTT
v_call: TRBV19
j_call: TRBJ1-6
clone_size: NA
d_call: NA
cdr3_length: 15

cdr3_aa: CASSEGRVSGNTIYF
cdr3_nt: TGTGCCAGCAGTGAAGGCAGGGTCTCTGGAAACACCATATATTTT
v_call: TRBV2
j_call: TRBJ1-3
clone_size: NA
d_call: NA
cdr3_length: 15

cdr3_aa: CASKRTANRDNQPQHF
cdr3_nt: TGTGCCAGTAAACGGACAGCAAACCGAGACAATCAGCCCCAGCATTTT
v_call: TRBV19
j_call: TRBJ1-5
clone_size: NA
d_call: NA
cdr3_length: 16

cdr3_aa: CASSLQGTDTQYF
cdr3_nt: TGTGCCAGCAGCTTGCAGGGCACAGATACGCAGTATTTT
v_call: TRBV5-4
j_call: TRBJ2-3
clone_size: NA
d_call: NA
cdr3_length: 13

cdr3_aa: CASQLQGGGNTGELFF
cdr3_nt: TGCGCCAGCCAATTACAGGGCGGTGGGAACACCGGGGAGCTGTTTTTT
v_call: TRBV5-1
j_call: TRBJ2-2
clone_size: NA
d_call: NA
cdr3_length: 16

cdr3_aa: CSVAGQGGYGYTF
cdr3_nt: TGCAGCGTTGCGGGACAGGGGGGCTATGGCTACACCTTC
v_call: TRBV29-1
j_call: TRBJ1-2
clone_size: once
d_call: TRBD1
cdr3_length: 13

cdr3_aa: CASSQEAGGYGYTF
cdr3_nt: TGTGCCAGCAGCCAAGAGGCAGGGGGCTATGGCTACACCTTC
v_call: TRBV3-1/TRBV3-2
j_call: TRBJ1-2
clone_size: NA
d_call: TRBD1
cdr3_length: 14

cdr3_aa: CASPGRQGEVKNTEAFF
cdr3_nt: TGTGCCAGCCCCGGCAGACAGGGGGAAGTAAAGAACACTGAAGCTTTCTTT
v_call: TRBV28
j_call: TRBJ1-1
clone_size: NA
d_call: TRBD1
cdr3_length: 17

cdr3_aa: CASSSPRERHTQYF
cdr3_nt: TGTGCCAGCAGCTCCCCCCGGGAGCGACATACGCAGTATTTT
v_call: TRBV13
j_call: TRBJ2-3
clone_size: NA
d_call: NA
cdr3_length: 14

cdr3_aa: CASSFIDGHEAFF
cdr3_nt: TGTGCCAGCAGTTTCATAGACGGACATGAAGCTTTCTTT
v_call: TRBV12-3/TRBV12-4
j_call: TRBJ1-1
clone_size: NA
d_call: NA
cdr3_length: 13

cdr3_aa: CATSNQADTQYF
cdr3_nt: TGTGCCACCAGCAATCAGGCAGATACGCAGTATTTT
v_call: TRBV15
j_call: TRBJ2-3
clone_size: NA
d_call: NA
cdr3_length: 12

cdr3_aa: CSVGDGGSNQPQHF
cdr3_nt: TGCAGCGTTGGGGATGGAGGGAGCAATCAGCCCCAGCATTTT
v_call: TRBV29-1
j_call: TRBJ1-5
clone_size: NA
d_call: NA
cdr3_length: 14

cdr3_aa: CSGRTGGSYEQYF
cdr3_nt: TGCAGCGGCCGGACAGGGGGTTCCTACGAGCAGTACTTC
v_call: TRBV29-1
j_call: TRBJ2-7
clone_size: NA
d_call: TRBD1
cdr3_length: 13

cdr3_aa: CASSQDRTGHSNYGYTF
cdr3_nt: TGCGCCAGCAGCCAAGACCGGACAGGACATTCTAACTATGGCTACACCTTC
v_call: TRBV4-3
j_call: TRBJ1-2
clone_size: NA
d_call: TRBD1
cdr3_length: 17

cdr3_aa: CAIMALEGRTYNEQFF
cdr3_nt: TGTGCCATCATGGCCTTGGAGGGGCGTACCTACAATGAGCAGTTCTTC
v_call: TRBV10-3
j_call: TRBJ2-1
clone_size: once
d_call: NA
cdr3_length: 16

cdr3_aa: CATSDFSGGRGNEQFF
cdr3_nt: TGTGCCACCAGTGATTTTAGCGGGGGGCGGGGAAATGAGCAGTTCTTC
v_call: TRBV24-1
j_call: TRBJ2-1
clone_size: once
d_call: TRBD2
cdr3_length: 16

cdr3_aa: CAWSVRLYSNQPQHF
cdr3_nt: TGTGCCTGGAGTGTACGACTTTACAGCAATCAGCCCCAGCATTTT
v_call: TRBV30
j_call: TRBJ1-5
clone_size: NA
d_call: NA
cdr3_length: 15

cdr3_aa: CASSEGAGQPQHF
cdr3_nt: TGTGCCAGCAGTGAAGGGGCAGGTCAGCCCCAGCATTTT
v_call: TRBV2
j_call: TRBJ1-5
clone_size: NA
d_call: NA
cdr3_length: 13

cdr3_aa: CASSHSGLASSYNEQFF
cdr3_nt: TGTGCCAGCAGTCACTCCGGACTAGCAAGCTCCTACAATGAGCAGTTCTTC
v_call: TRBV27
j_call: TRBJ2-1
clone_size: NA
d_call: TRBD2
cdr3_length: 17

cdr3_aa: CASSIQGARGYTF
cdr3_nt: TGTGCCAGCAGTATACAGGGGGCGCGTGGCTACACCTTC
v_call: TRBV6-5
j_call: TRBJ1-2
clone_size: NA
d_call: TRBD1
cdr3_length: 13

cdr3_aa: CASSSGTSHNEQFF
cdr3_nt: TGTGCCAGCAGTTCCGGGACTAGCCACAATGAGCAGTTCTTC
v_call: TRBV5-5
j_call: TRBJ2-1
clone_size: once
d_call: TRBD2
cdr3_length: 14

cdr3_aa: CASSYAVGGQPQHF
cdr3_nt: TGTGCCAGCAGTTACGCCGTGGGGGGTCAGCCCCAGCATTTT
v_call: TRBV6-6
j_call: TRBJ1-5
clone_size: once
d_call: NA
cdr3_length: 14

cdr3_aa: CASSPGAEYNEQFF
cdr3_nt: TGTGCCAGCAGCCCAGGGGCTGAGTACAATGAGCAGTTCTTC
v_call: TRBV7-3
j_call: TRBJ2-1
clone_size: NA
d_call: NA
cdr3_length: 14

cdr3_aa: CASSGTSGNTGELFF
cdr3_nt: TGCGCCAGCAGCGGGACTAGCGGGAACACCGGGGAGCTGTTTTTT
v_call: TRBV10-2
j_call: TRBJ2-2
clone_size: few
d_call: TRBD2
cdr3_length: 15

cdr3_aa: CASSQTGYEQYF
cdr3_nt: TGTGCCAGCAGCCAAACGGGGTACGAGCAGTACTTC
v_call: TRBV25-1
j_call: TRBJ2-7
clone_size: NA
d_call: NA
cdr3_length: 12

cdr3_aa: CASRPTPGPNEQFF
cdr3_nt: TGTGCCAGCAGGCCTACGCCAGGCCCAAATGAGCAGTTCTTC
v_call: TRBV27
j_call: TRBJ2-1
clone_size: NA
d_call: NA
cdr3_length: 14

cdr3_aa: CATSDSSDSFYEQYF
cdr3_nt: TGTGCCACCAGTGATTCCTCGGACAGTTTCTACGAGCAGTACTTC
v_call: TRBV24-1
j_call: TRBJ2-7
clone_size: NA
d_call: NA
cdr3_length: 15